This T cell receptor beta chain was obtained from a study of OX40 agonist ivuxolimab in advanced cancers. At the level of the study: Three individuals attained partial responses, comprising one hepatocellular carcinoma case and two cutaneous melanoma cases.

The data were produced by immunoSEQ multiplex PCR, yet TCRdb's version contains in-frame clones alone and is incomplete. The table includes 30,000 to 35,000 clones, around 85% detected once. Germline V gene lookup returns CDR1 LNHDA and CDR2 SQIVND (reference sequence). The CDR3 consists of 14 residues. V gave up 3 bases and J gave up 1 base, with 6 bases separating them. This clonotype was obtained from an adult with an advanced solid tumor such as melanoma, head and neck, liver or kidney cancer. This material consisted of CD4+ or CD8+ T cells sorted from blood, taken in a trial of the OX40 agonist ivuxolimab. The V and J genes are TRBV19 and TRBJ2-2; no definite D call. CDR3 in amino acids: CASSISLNTGELFF. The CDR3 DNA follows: TGTGCCAGTAGTATTAGTCTGAACACCGGGGAGCTGTTTTTT.